This TCR beta chain comes out of a study of tumor and adjacent non-tumor tissue in lung cancer. Background on the study: The patients, around 10 men and a handful of women, were roughly 30 to 76 with stage I to III disease.

Germline V lookup: CDR1 MGHRA, CDR2 YSYEKL. V gave up 8 bases and J gave up 2 bases, with 16 bases separating them. This CDR3 contains 15 residues. The library came from three nested PCR rounds adapted from ARM-PCR protocols. TCRdb itself ran the multiplex PCR reads through MiXCR, one entry per CDR3 protein. The top ten hold around 43% of the sample, which has roughly 69,000 distinct CDR3 sequences, under 80% seen once. In regard to this clonotype: A read error may explain this, as a much larger clone is one base away.

No cell sorting was done before RNA was extracted from the tissue. The normal lung tissue was taken more than 3 cm from the tumor edge. The chain is built from TRBV4-1 and TRBJ1-5; tentative D call: TRBD1 (5 bases). What was sequenced was distant non-tumor lung tissue. The sequence was collected from a man in his 60s with non-small cell lung cancer. The DNA of the CDR3 is TGCGCCAGCGGCGCGGTCGGGGGAGGCAATCAGCCCCAGCATTTT. Translating gives CASGAVGGGNQPQHF.